Described below is a single TCR beta chain sequence and its context. No antigen is known for it. Other DNA sequences in this sample translate to the same CDR3. These data belong to a study of shared clonotypes between healthy human individuals. Study background: The plates for each donor numbered three CD4 naive, three CD4 memory, two CD8 naive and one CD8 memory. Points from the study as a whole: An anticipated effect of sequencing depth on clonotype sharing among donors was recognized.

This CDR3 spans 14 amino acids. The germline gives CDR1 KGHSH, CDR2 LQKENI. Trimming pared 6 bases from V and 1 base from J, leaving 12 bases between. Only Caucasian adults living in Nashville, Tennessee made up the donor group. The protocol was immunoSEQ multiplex PCR, while the TCRdb copy is restricted to in-frame clones and leaves out a portion. This sample has about 2.4 million clones, with 90% to 95% found just once. This TCR was recovered from a man aged 18 to 29 in good health. Some clones in this sample may be carry-over from other donors' samples. The sequenced sample was naive CD4+ T cells from PBMCs. Subset defined: CD45RA+ positively selected. This rearrangement joins TRBV18 to TRBJ2-5; D may correspond to TRBD1 or TRBD2 (5 bases each). CDR3 sequence: CASSPPGLQETQYF. The CDR3 DNA reads TGTGCCAGCTCCCCGCCGGGGCTCCAAGAGACCCAGTACTTC. Combining the CDR3 with reference TRBV18 and TRBJ2-5 gives the whole variable domain NAGVMQNPRHLVRRRGQEARLRCSPMKGHSHVYWYRQLPEEGLKFMVYLQKENIIDESGMPKERFSAEFPKEGPSILRIQQVVRGDSAAYFCASSPPGLQETQYFGPGTRLLVL.